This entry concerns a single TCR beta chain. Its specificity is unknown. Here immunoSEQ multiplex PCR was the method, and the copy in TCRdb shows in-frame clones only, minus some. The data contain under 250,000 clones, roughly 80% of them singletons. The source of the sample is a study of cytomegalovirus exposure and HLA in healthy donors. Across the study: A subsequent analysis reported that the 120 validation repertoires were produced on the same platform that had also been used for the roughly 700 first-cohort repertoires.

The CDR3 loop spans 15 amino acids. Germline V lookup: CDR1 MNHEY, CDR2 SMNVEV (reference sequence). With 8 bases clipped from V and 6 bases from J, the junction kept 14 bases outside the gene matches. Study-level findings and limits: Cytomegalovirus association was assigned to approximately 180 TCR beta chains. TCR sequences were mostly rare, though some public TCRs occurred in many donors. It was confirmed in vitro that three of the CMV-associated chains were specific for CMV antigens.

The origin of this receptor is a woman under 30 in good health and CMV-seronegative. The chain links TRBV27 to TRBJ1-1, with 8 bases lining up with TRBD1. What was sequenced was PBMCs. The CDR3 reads CASLLIGRQGSEAFF. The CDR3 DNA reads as TGTGCCAGCCTCCTAATAGGCCGACAGGGGTCTGAAGCTTTCTTT.